This TCR beta chain originates from a study of CD8+CD57+ T cells in acquired aplastic anemia. Study-level information: CD4+ and CD8+ cells, once sorted, gave DNA averaging around 3.4 ug. Notes on the study in general: Sharing between patients and controls was observed for twenty-nine CD8+ CDR3 sequences.

V was cut by 2 bases and J by 0 bases, with 13 bases left in between. This CDR3 is built from 16 residues. Germline assignment: CDR1 SGHRS and CDR2 YFSETQ. Whoever was chosen for sequencing had shown CD8+CD57+ cell expansion by flow cytometry. Many counts were recorded for this clonotype. The antigen is undetermined. CDR3 and TCR beta VDJ profiling relied on a genomic DNA template. One entry per CDR3 protein results from TCRdb running MiXCR on the reads. In the table there are roughly 280,000 distinct CDR3 sequences, approximately 58% of which are singletons. The chain is built from TRBV5-1 and TRBJ2-3; perhaps TRBD2 as D (5 bases). Sequenced input: sorted CD4+, CD8+, or CD8+CD57+ T cells (not recorded which) from PBMCs. The origin of this receptor is a human donor with aplastic anemia. The CDR3 reads CASSLQRRPSTDTQYF. In DNA form, the CDR3 reads TGCGCCAGCAGCTTACAGCGGAGACCTAGCACAGATACGCAGTATTTT.